This entry lists 5 T cell receptor beta chains sequenced from one sample in a study of response to subunit inactivated influenza vaccine. One entry per CDR3 protein, called by TCRdb with MiXCR from the RT-PCR reads. The sample lists 860,000 or so distinct CDR3 sequences; approximately 21% were seen once. Material: PBMCs from blood, obtained around 5 days after vaccination. These receptors originate from a man aged 45-65 years who received an inactivated influenza vaccine.

The rearrangement joins TRBV7-2 to TRBJ1-3, with D maybe TRBD1 (5 bases). Germline V gives CDR1 SGHTA, CDR2 FQGNSA. The ends were cut back, 2 bases at V and 0 bases at J, with 11 bases in the middle. This CDR3 contains 16 residues. CDR3 DNA sequence: TGTGCCAGCAGCTTAAGGGGTCCCTACTCTGGAAACACCATATATTTT. Amino acid sequence: CASSLRGPYSGNTIYF.

This clonotype has more than one count but fewer than ten. The chain couples TRBV2 to TRBJ1-1; D is unclear. Germline V gives CDR1 SNHLY, CDR2 FYNNEI. V lost 3 bases to trimming and J lost 7 bases, with 12 bases between them. CDR3 length: 13 residues. The CDR3 region is CASSEFGYFEAFF. The CDR3 DNA sequence: TGTGCCAGCAGTGAGTTCGGCTATTTTGAAGCTTTCTTT.

The chain has TRBV5-5 and TRBJ2-3; D remains ambiguous. Germline CDR1 reads SGHKS; CDR2 reads YYEKEE (reference sequence). Trimming took off 2 bases at V and 2 bases at J, with 12 bases between the two ends. This CDR3 is 15 amino acids long. CDR3 DNA: TGTGCCAGCAGCTTTTCTGCCTTGGTCACAGATACGCAGTATTTT. Residues: CASSFSALVTDTQYF.

The J gene is TRBJ2-7, the V gene TRBV12-3 or TRBV12-4; D is possibly TRBD1 (5 bases). The CDR3 totals 15 residues. Trimming left V 6 bases short and J 0 bases short, with 15 bases between. The CDR3 spells CASSRDYQGSYEQYF. Written as DNA, the CDR3 is TGTGCCAGCAGCCGCGATTACCAGGGCTCCTACGAGCAGTACTTC.

This sequence joins TRBV4-2 and TRBJ2-5; TRBD2 matches 14 bases. The junction had 6 bases not matched to a gene; V was cut back by 1 base and J by 5 bases. The CDR3 sequence is 17 residues long. Germline lookup yields CDR1 LGHNA and CDR2 YNFKEQ. This CDR3 is CASSQGLGLAGEETQYF. The CDR3 coding sequence is TGTGCCAGCAGCCAAGGGCTGGGACTAGCGGGGGAGGAGACCCAGTACTTC.